The T cell receptor beta chain under discussion was sequenced for a study of cytomegalovirus exposure and HLA in healthy donors. Study outcomes and limitations: Per published accounts, TCR beta sequences correctly predicted the HLA-A and HLA-B alleles of most subjects.

The study ran its PCR with 60 Vbeta and 13 Jbeta primers. The table came from immunoSEQ multiplex PCR; TCRdb's copy has only in-frame clones and leaves some out. The table shows approximately 160,000 clones, with about three quarters occurring only once. This clone was seen more than once but under ten times. Antigen: not known. This CDR3 has 17 residues. Looked up from germline, CDR1 is GTSNPN and CDR2 is SVGIG (reference sequence). V lost 0 bases and J lost 2, with 14 bases in between. Sequencing used PBMCs. This TCR came from a woman in her thirties or forties in good health and CMV-seropositive. The genes are TRBV30 and TRBJ2-6; D perhaps matches TRBD2 (6 bases). CDR3 in DNA: TGTGCCTGGAGTGTACTGGCGGGGACGACTGGGGCCAACGTCCTGACTTTC. As protein: CAWSVLAGTTGANVLTF.